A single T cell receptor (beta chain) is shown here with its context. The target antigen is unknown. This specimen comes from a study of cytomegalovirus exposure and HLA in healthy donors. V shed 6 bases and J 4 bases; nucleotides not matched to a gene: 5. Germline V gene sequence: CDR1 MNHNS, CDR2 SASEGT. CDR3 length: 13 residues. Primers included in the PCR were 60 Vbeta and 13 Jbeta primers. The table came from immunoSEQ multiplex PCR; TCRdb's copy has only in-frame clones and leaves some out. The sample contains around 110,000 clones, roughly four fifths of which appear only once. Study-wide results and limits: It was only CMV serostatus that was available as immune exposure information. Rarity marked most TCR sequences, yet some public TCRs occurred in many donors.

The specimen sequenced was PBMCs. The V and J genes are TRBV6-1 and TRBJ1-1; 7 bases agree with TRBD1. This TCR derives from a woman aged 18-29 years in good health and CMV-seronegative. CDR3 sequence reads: CASSLRGSTEAFF. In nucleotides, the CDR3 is TGTGCCAGCAGCCTCAGGGGGAGCACTGAAGCTTTCTTT.